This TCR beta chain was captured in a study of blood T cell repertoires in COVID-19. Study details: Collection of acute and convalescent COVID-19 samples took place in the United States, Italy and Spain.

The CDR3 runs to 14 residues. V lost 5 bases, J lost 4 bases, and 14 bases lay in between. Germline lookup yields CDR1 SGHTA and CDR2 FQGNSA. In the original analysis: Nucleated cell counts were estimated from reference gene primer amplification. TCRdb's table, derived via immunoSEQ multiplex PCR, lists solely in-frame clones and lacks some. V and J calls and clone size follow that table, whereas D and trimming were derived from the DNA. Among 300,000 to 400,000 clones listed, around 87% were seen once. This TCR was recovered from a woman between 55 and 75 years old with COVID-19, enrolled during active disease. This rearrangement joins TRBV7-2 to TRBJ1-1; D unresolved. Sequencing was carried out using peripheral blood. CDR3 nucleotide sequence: TGTGCCAGCAGCGGAACAGCGGGAGGCACTGAAGCTTTCTTT. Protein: CASSGTAGGTEAFF.